This TCR beta chain was recorded in a study of blood T cell repertoires in COVID-19. Using immunoSEQ multiplex PCR, the repertoire was profiled, and TCRdb retains in-frame clones only, with some absent. The profile shows roughly 200,000 clones, roughly 80% of them singletons. Germline CDR1 reads KGHSH; CDR2 reads LQKENI. Trimming took 2 bases from V and 5 from J; bases not matched to a gene: 8. The CDR3 is 15 residues long. The V call is TRBV18, the J call TRBJ1-2; 7 nucleotides match TRBD1. The clonotype comes from a woman aged 55-70 years with acute COVID-19. Sequencing was performed on PBMCs or T cells enriched from blood (not recorded which). CDR3 in amino acids: CASSPMEGAVYGYTF. The CDR3 coding sequence is TGTGCCAGCTCACCAATGGAGGGGGCTGTATATGGCTACACCTTC.